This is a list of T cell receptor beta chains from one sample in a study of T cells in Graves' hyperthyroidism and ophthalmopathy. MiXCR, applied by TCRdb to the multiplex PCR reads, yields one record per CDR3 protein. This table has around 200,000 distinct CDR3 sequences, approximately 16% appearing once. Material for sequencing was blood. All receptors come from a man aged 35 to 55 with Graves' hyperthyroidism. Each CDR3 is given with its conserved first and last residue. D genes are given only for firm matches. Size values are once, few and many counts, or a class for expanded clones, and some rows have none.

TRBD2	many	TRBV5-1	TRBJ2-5	CASSPGTSGVLKETQYF	TGCGCCAGCAGCCCCGGGACTAGCGGGGTGCTGAAAGAGACCCAGTACTTC
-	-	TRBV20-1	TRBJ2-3	CSAGTQRNTDTQYF	TGCAGTGCTGGGACCCAGAGGAACACAGATACGCAGTATTTT
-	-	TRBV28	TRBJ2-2	CASRTGTWGTGELFF	TGTGCCAGCAGGACGGGGACTTGGGGCACCGGGGAGCTGTTTTTT
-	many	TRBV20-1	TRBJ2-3	CSARASANKSTDTQYF	TGCAGTGCTAGAGCTTCGGCTAATAAGAGCACAGATACGCAGTATTTT
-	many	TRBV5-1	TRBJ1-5	CASARDSNQPQHF	TGCGCCAGCGCCAGGGATAGCAATCAGCCCCAGCATTTT
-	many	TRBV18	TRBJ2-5	CASSPINSGVFVRETQYF	TGTGCCAGCTCACCAATAAACTCGGGAGTCTTTGTTCGAGAGACCCAGTACTTC
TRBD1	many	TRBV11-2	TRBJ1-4	CASSPAGAGGEKLFF	TGTGCCAGCAGCCCGGCGGGGGCAGGGGGGGAAAAACTGTTTTTT
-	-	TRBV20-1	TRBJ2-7	CSAIPLAELYEQYF	TGCAGTGCTATTCCCTTGGCGGAACTCTACGAGCAGTACTTC
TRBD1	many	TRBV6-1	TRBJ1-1	CASSPIKTGGNTEAFF	TGTGCCAGCAGTCCGATAAAGACAGGGGGCAATACTGAAGCTTTCTTT
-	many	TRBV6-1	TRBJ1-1	CASNQGKGEAFF	TGTGCCAGCAATCAGGGAAAAGGTGAAGCTTTCTTT
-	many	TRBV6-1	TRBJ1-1	CASSPLPLNTEAFF	TGTGCCAGCAGTCCCCTCCCCTTGAACACTGAAGCTTTCTTT
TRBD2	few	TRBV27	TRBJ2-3	CASSPSFSLAGVVYTQYF	TGTGCCAGCAGTCCCAGCTTCTCCCTAGCGGGGGTGGTGTATACGCAGTATTTT
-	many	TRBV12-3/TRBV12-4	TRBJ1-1	CASSPPSYTKAFF	TGTGCCAGCAGCCCACCAAGTTACACTAAAGCTTTCTTT
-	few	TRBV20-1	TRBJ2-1	CSAPGSTYNEQFF	TGCAGTGCCCCGGGTTCGACCTACAATGAGCAGTTCTTC
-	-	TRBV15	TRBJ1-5	CATSRDFGGSQHF	TGTGCCACCAGCAGAGATTTCGGAGGGTCCCAGCATTTT
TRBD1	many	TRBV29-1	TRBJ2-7	CSVGGQGHQYEQYF	TGCAGCGTAGGGGGACAGGGCCACCAATACGAGCAGTACTTC
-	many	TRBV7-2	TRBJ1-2	CASSLLLPGLGGYTF	TGTGCCAGCAGCTTATTACTGCCGGGGCTCGGTGGCTACACCTTC
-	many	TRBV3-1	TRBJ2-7	CASSLRRGSYEQYF	TGTGCCAGCAGCCTCAGGCGGGGCAGCTACGAGCAGTACTTC
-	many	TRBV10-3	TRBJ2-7	CAISERQQAYEQYF	TGTGCCATCAGTGAGAGACAGCAAGCCTACGAGCAGTACTTC
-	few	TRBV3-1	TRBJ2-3	CASSAGTTQYF	TGTGCCAGCAGCGCGGGAACTACGCAGTATTTT
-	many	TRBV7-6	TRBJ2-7	CASSLQNGGLSESYEQYF	TGTGCCAGCAGCTTACAGAATGGAGGACTATCCGAGAGCTACGAGCAGTACTTC
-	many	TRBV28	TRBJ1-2	CASSLGFSYGYTF	TGTGCCAGCAGTTTGGGTTTCAGCTATGGCTACACCTTC
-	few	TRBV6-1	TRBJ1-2	CASSEGEGNYGYTF	TGTGCCAGCAGTGAGGGGGAGGGGAACTATGGCTACACCTTC
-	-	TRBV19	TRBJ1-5	CASSTGRGLSNQPQHF	TGTGCCAGTAGTACCGGGAGGGGGTTGAGCAATCAGCCCCAGCATTTT
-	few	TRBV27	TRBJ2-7	CASKGQSYEQYF	TGTGCCAGCAAGGGACAATCCTACGAGCAGTACTTC
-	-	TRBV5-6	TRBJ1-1	CASSLRNDMGLEAFF	TGTGCCAGCAGCTTGAGGAACGACATGGGCCTGGAAGCTTTCTTT
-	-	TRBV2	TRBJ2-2	CARGGFGDTRELFF	TGTGCCAGGGGTGGGTTTGGCGACACCCGGGAGCTGTTTTTT
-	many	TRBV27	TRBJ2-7	CASSVGQQSYEQYF	TGTGCCAGCAGTGTAGGACAGCAGTCCTACGAGCAGTACTTC
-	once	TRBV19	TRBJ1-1	CASSGTGGVVAFF	TGTGCCAGTAGTGGGACTGGTGGCGTCGTAGCTTTCTTT
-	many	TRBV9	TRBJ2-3	CASSRDNTDTQYF	TGTGCCAGCAGCCGGGACAACACAGATACGCAGTATTTT
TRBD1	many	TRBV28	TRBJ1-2	CASSWTGEDYGYTF	TGTGCCAGCAGCTGGACAGGGGAGGACTATGGCTACACCTTC
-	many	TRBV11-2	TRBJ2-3	CASSLDLRVDTQYF	TGTGCCAGCAGCTTAGATCTGAGGGTCGATACGCAGTATTTT
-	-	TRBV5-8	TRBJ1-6	CASSWRGVDSPLHF	TGTGCCAGCAGTTGGAGGGGAGTCGATTCACCCCTCCACTTT
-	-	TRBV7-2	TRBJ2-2	CASSQVVVVAGGELFF	TGCGCCAGCAGCCAAGTTGTTGTCGTTGCGGGCGGGGAGCTGTTTTTT
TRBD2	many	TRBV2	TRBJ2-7	CASTGGAASYEQYF	TGTGCCAGCACGGGGGGGGCAGCCTCCTACGAGCAGTACTTC
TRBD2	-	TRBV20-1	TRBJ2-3	CSARDRGVAGVSDTQYF	TGCAGTGCTAGAGATCGCGGTGTAGCGGGAGTTTCAGATACGCAGTATTTT
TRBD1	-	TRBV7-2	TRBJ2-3	CASNPRTGESTDTQYF	TGTGCCAGCAACCCAAGGACAGGGGAAAGCACAGATACGCAGTATTTT
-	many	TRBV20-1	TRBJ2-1	CSATDPNGYNEQFF	TGCAGTGCTACCGATCCGAACGGGTACAATGAGCAGTTCTTC